The 10 T cell receptor beta chains listed next were all sequenced from one sample in a study of Ad26.COV2.S vaccination and SARS-CoV-2 variants. Specified treatment: 15 to 20 received Ad26.COV2.S at low or high dose, single or two shots; roughly five received placebo; per-sample allocation not given. Day 63 after the first injection of vaccine or placebo was the sampling time. Libraries were prepared by immunoSEQ multiplex PCR; TCRdb keeps only in-frame clonotypes and omits some of them. The data contain 430,000 or so clones, 89% of them singletons. Sample: peripheral blood, taken in a trial of Ad26.COV2.S vaccine versus placebo. Receptor source: a person between 18 and 65 years old who received the Ad26.COV2.S COVID-19 vaccine or a placebo.

This clone was picked up one time. The CDR3 loop is CASSTAGTEETQYF. The CDR3, as DNA: TGCGCCAGCAGCACTGCCGGGACAGAAGAGACCCAGTACTTC. The J gene is TRBJ2-5, the V gene TRBV10-1; 7 nucleotides agree with TRBD1. Germline CDR1 and CDR2: WNHNN and SYGVQD (reference sequence). This CDR3 has 14 amino acids. J lost 3 bases, V lost 6 bases, and 7 bases had no gene match.

This clone came up once. The rearrangement joins TRBV24-1 to TRBJ2-3; 7 nucleotides align to TRBD1. From germline, CDR1 is KGHDR and CDR2 SFDVKD. Trimming removed 3 bases from V and 3 bases from J; junction bases left unmatched: 5. CDR3 size: 15 residues. The CDR3 coding sequence is TGTGCCACCAGTGATCCGGGACAGACAACAGATACGCAGTATTTT. Its translation is CATSDPGQTTDTQYF.

The chain uses TRBV5-6 and TRBJ1-3; tentatively, D is TRBD1 (5 bases). The CDR3 contains 17 residues. The V end was cut by 2 bases, the J end by 0 bases, with 15 bases between. Looked up from germline, CDR1 is SGHDT and CDR2 is YYEEEE. The CDR3 coding sequence is TGTGCCAGCAGCTTCCCCCCGGGGGGAGCCTCTGGAAACACCATATATTTT. Amino acids: CASSFPPGGASGNTIYF.

This clone was detected only once. The CDR3 loop is CASSQVPGLGSVMNTEAFF. In DNA, the CDR3 is TGTGCCAGCAGTCAAGTACCAGGCTTGGGTTCAGTAATGAACACTGAAGCTTTCTTT. The V gene is TRBV28, the J gene TRBJ1-1; no clear D. Trimming took off 5 bases at V and 0 bases at J, with 25 bases between the two ends. Germline V gene sequence: CDR1 MDHEN, CDR2 SYDVKM. This CDR3 is 19 amino acids long.

V is TRBV20-1 and J is TRBJ1-1; D is unclear. The V end lost 3 bases, the J end lost 1 base, and 6 bases lay between the germline ends. The CDR3 length is 12 residues. The germline V gene has CDR1 DFQATT and CDR2 SNEGSKA (reference sequence). This chain's CDR3 is CSASWGNTEAFF. The CDR3 DNA sequence: TGCAGTGCTAGTTGGGGGAACACTGAAGCTTTCTTT.

The CDR3 is CASNRGGTGTEAFF. The CDR3 nucleotides read TGTGCCAGCAATAGGGGGGGTACGGGCACTGAAGCTTTCTTT. V and J are TRBV7-8 and TRBJ1-1; maybe TRBD1 (6 bases). The V end was cut by 7 bases, the J end by 4 bases, with 16 bases between. The CDR3 has 14 residues. Germline V gene sequence: CDR1 SGHVS, CDR2 FQNEAQ. Based on the CDR3 plus reference TRBV7-8 and TRBJ1-1, the full variable domain is GAGVSQSPRYKVAKRGQDVALRCDPISGHVSLFWYQQALGQGPEFLTYFQNEAQLDKSGLPSDRFFAERPEGSVSTLKIQRTQQEDSAVYLCASNRGGTGTEAFFGQGTRLTVV.

The chain combines TRBV18 with TRBJ1-1, with 9 bases that match TRBD1. Germline V CDR1 and CDR2: KGHSH, LQKENI. The junction had 6 bases not matched to a gene; V was cut back by 3 bases and J by 10 bases. The CDR3 runs to 13 residues. CDR3 in amino acids: CASSPGTGPGAFF. The CDR3 DNA follows: TGTGCCAGCTCACCCGGGACAGGGCCCGGAGCTTTCTTT.

The J gene is TRBJ1-2, the V gene TRBV28, with TRBD1 matching 9 bases. J gave up 5 bases and V 6 bases, and 7 bases lay outside the gene matches. The germline V gene has CDR1 MDHEN and CDR2 SYDVKM. CDR3 size: 14 residues. As DNA, the CDR3 is TGTGCCAGCAGCACAGGGGGCGCTTGGTATGGCTACACCTTC. Translating gives CASSTGGAWYGYTF.

V usage is TRBV27 and J usage is TRBJ2-2; either TRBD1 or TRBD2 may fit D (7 bases each). V dropped 6 bases and J dropped 5 bases, with 22 bases sitting between them. The CDR3 loop spans 17 amino acids. Germline V gene data show CDR1 as MNHEY and CDR2 as SMNVEV (reference sequence). CDR3 region: CASRHHFRGGQTGELFF. The CDR3 bases are TGTGCCAGCAGACATCACTTCAGGGGGGGTCAAACCGGGGAGCTGTTTTTT.

The chain couples TRBV6-6 to TRBJ2-3; a possible D gene is TRBD2 (6 bases). The CDR3 has 16 residues. Germline CDR1 reads MNHNY; CDR2 reads SVGAGI (reference sequence). Deletions cut 8 bases from V and 2 bases from J, with 20 bases between. CDR3 in amino acids: CASDRELSIHTDTQYF. The DNA for the CDR3 is TGTGCCAGCGACCGGGAGCTATCCATACACACAGATACGCAGTATTTT.